The source of this T cell receptor (beta chain) is a study of cytomegalovirus exposure and HLA in healthy donors. The CDR3 runs to 13 residues. V gave up 6 bases and J gave up 2 bases, with 9 bases separating them. Per germline, CDR1 SGDLS and CDR2 YYNGEE. Study observations and caveats: Cytomegalovirus status, reportedly, was diagnosed with high specificity and sensitivity by the classifier. It was assumed in the presence/absence analyses that sequencing depth was roughly uniform across donors. Earlier analysis looked at TCR beta V segments, and most were productive about 87% or about 30% of the time.

The primer mix had 60 Vbeta and 13 Jbeta primers. TCRdb's copy holds only in-frame clones and misses some; the assay was immunoSEQ multiplex PCR. The table has 150,000 to 200,000 clones, approximately 84% seen once. To note about this clone: Its target is not known.

The chain combines TRBV9 with TRBJ1-3; D not certain. The clonotype was recovered from a young man in good health and CMV-seropositive. Sequenced: PBMCs. The DNA for the CDR3 is TGTGCCAGCATGGGAGTGCCTGGAAACACCATATATTTT. Protein: CASMGVPGNTIYF.